Listed here are 30 T cell receptor beta chains from one sample, sequenced in a study of a mutant IDH1 vaccine in newly diagnosed glioma. TCRdb's copy holds only in-frame clones and misses some; the assay was immunoSEQ multiplex PCR. The repertoire has nearly 55,000 clones, approximately 81% of them found once; the top ten carry 3.5% to 5%. Which antigens these TCRs recognize remains unknown. The time point was: week 35, safety follow-up. With topical imiquimod, each dose of the vaccine consisted of 300 ug of mutant IDH1 20-mer peptide. This sample comprised PBMCs, obtained from a glioma patient whose treatment included an IDH1 peptide vaccine. These TCRs come from a woman between 18 and 29 years old with glioma.

V gene TRBV2 combines with J gene TRBJ2-7; TRBD1 aligns across 8 bases. CDR3 length: 14 amino acids. From germline, CDR1 is SNHLY and CDR2 FYNNEI. Germline trimming cut 1 base from V and 4 bases from J; bases unmatched to any gene: 3. The CDR3 loop is CASSEDRGNYEQYF. The CDR3 nucleotides read TGTGCCAGCAGTGAAGACAGGGGGAATTACGAGCAGTACTTC.

The genes are TRBV4-3 and TRBJ2-5; possible D gene TRBD2, 6 bases. V lost 0 bases and J 0 bases, leaving 17 bases between the germline ends. The CDR3 consists of 18 residues. Per germline, CDR1 LGHNA and CDR2 YSLEER. The CDR3 spells CASSQEGPGTSYQETQYF. In nucleotides, the CDR3 is TGCGCCAGCAGCCAAGAAGGGCCCGGGACTTCGTACCAAGAGACCCAGTACTTC.

The chain joins TRBV5-5 to TRBJ1-2; weak D call: TRBD1 (6 bases). CDR1 SGHKS and CDR2 YYEKEE come from the germline V gene (reference sequence). The CDR3 consists of 13 residues. The germline V and J ends were trimmed by 5 bases and 8 bases, with 16 bases remaining between them. The CDR3 DNA reads TGTGCCAGCAGATTGACCCAGGGGCTGGGCTACACCTTC. Its translation: CASRLTQGLGYTF.

As to this clone: Germline and junction disagree at one end, which may indicate a read error. The chain carries TRBV19 and TRBJ2-1; 8 nucleotides align to TRBD1. This CDR3 comprises 15 residues. Germline V gene lookup returns CDR1 LNHDA and CDR2 SQIVND (reference sequence). The CDR3 region is CASSLPGQVYDEQFF. The CDR3 DNA follows: TGTGCCAGTAGCCTCCCGGGACAGGTCTACGATGAGCAGTTCTTC.

This chain links TRBV5-1 with TRBJ2-2; possibly TRBD2 for D (5 bases). CDR1 is SGHRS, CDR2 YFSETQ, per germline. The CDR3 sequence is 16 residues long. The V end was cut by 0 bases, the J end by 0 bases, with 9 bases between. The CDR3 bases are TGCGCCAGCAGCTTGGGGCGGGCGTCGAACACCGGGGAGCTGTTTTTT. It translates to CASSLGRASNTGELFF.

The V and J genes are TRBV18 and TRBJ2-2, with unresolved D. With 2 bases removed from V and 6 bases from J, the gap between germline ends came to 4 bases. The CDR3 spans 12 residues. Germline CDR1 reads KGHSH; CDR2 reads LQKENI. CDR3 protein: CASSPWPGELFF. The DNA of the CDR3 is TGTGCCAGCTCACCATGGCCCGGGGAGCTGTTTTTT.

The chain links TRBV19 to TRBJ2-2; D unresolved. The germline CDR1 and CDR2 sequences are LNHDA and SQIVND (reference sequence). There are 12 residues in the CDR3. V lost 5 bases and J lost 6, with 7 bases in between. The DNA for the CDR3 is TGTGCCAGTAGTGAAAAGTCCGGGGAGCTGTTTTTT. This encodes CASSEKSGELFF.

The chain uses TRBV6-5 and TRBJ2-7, with a tentative D call TRBD1 (5 bases). Trimming stripped 6 bases from V and 3 bases from J, with 9 bases between. This CDR3 comprises 12 residues. The V gene's germline CDR1 is MNHEY and CDR2 SVGAGI. CDR3 sequence (DNA): TGTGCCAGCAGCCAAGACAGCTACGAGCAGTACTTC. This translates into CASSQDSYEQYF.

J is TRBJ1-1 and V is TRBV18; D may be TRBD1 (6 bases). CDR1 is KGHSH and CDR2 is LQKENI in the germline V gene. V was shortened by 2 bases and J by 9 bases, with 13 bases between the two germline ends. The CDR3 loop spans 13 amino acids. This chain's CDR3 is CASSPYEGEKAFF. The CDR3 bases are TGTGCCAGCTCACCATATGAGGGGGAAAAAGCTTTCTTT.

The rearrangement uses TRBV6-6 and TRBJ1-6, with a possible D match to TRBD1 (5 bases). CDR1 and CDR2 from the germline V gene are MNHNY and SVGAGI (reference sequence). The V end lost 5 bases, the J end lost 14 bases, and 13 bases lay between the germline ends. The CDR3 is 12 residues long. In DNA, the CDR3 is TGTGCCAGCAGTGGGACGGGCTCCGCCCTCCACTTT. This sequence encodes CASSGTGSALHF.

The V gene is TRBV18, the J gene TRBJ2-3, with 11 nucleotides matching TRBD2. Germline V lookup: CDR1 KGHSH, CDR2 LQKENI. The junction had 1 base not matched to a gene; V was cut back by 1 base and J by 4 bases. The CDR3 extends over 15 amino acids. CDR3 nucleotides: TGTGCCAGCTCACCACTTAGCGGGGGGGCAGATACGCAGTATTTT. It specifies CASSPLSGGADTQYF.

This chain uses TRBV6-5 with TRBJ2-7; 11 nucleotides match TRBD2. This CDR3 contains 15 residues. Looked up from germline, CDR1 is MNHEY and CDR2 is SVGAGI. V gave up 5 bases and J gave up 1 base; unmatched junction bases: 4. Written as DNA, the CDR3 is TGTGCCAGCAGTATCGGGACTAGCGGTTCCTACGAGCAGTACTTC. Residues: CASSIGTSGSYEQYF.

This clone was counted once. CDR3 region: CASSLDATAAYEQYF. For the CDR3, the DNA is TGTGCCAGCAGCTTAGATGCGACAGCCGCCTACGAGCAGTACTTC. The chain carries TRBV11-3 and TRBJ2-7, with D possibly TRBD1 on 5 matching bases. V was trimmed by 0 bases and J by 2 bases, leaving 11 bases between them. Germline lookup yields CDR1 SGHNT and CDR2 YENEEA. The CDR3 has 15 residues.

The rearrangement uses TRBV6-1 and TRBJ2-5; D gene unclear. Germline V gene sequence: CDR1 MNHNS, CDR2 SASEGT. The CDR3 spans 12 residues. V lost 2 bases and J lost 5, with 6 bases in between. Here the CDR3 DNA reads TGTGCCAGCAGTGAATATGGGGAGACCCAGTACTTC. It is translated as CASSEYGETQYF.

This sequence joins TRBV2 and TRBJ2-7, with 13 bases matching TRBD2. The CDR3 extends over 15 amino acids. J lost 4 bases, V lost 6 bases, and 6 bases had no gene match. CDR1 and CDR2 (germline): SNHLY, FYNNEI. This CDR3 reads CASRHGTSGAYEQYF. The CDR3 DNA reads as TGTGCCAGCAGGCACGGGACTAGCGGGGCTTACGAGCAGTACTTC.

This chain joins TRBV6-5 and TRBJ2-7, with 7 bases fitting TRBD1. Germline trimming cut 0 bases from V and 0 bases from J; bases unmatched to any gene: 5. The CDR3 length is 16 residues. Germline V lookup: CDR1 MNHEY, CDR2 SVGAGI. The CDR3 DNA is TGTGCCAGCAGTTACTCCTGGACAGGAGTCTCCTACGAGCAGTACTTC. Translating it yields CASSYSWTGVSYEQYF.

This chain uses TRBV10-3 with TRBJ1-1; D is perhaps TRBD1 (5 bases). The V end lost 0 bases, the J end lost 4 bases, and 9 bases lay between the germline ends. The CDR3 has 14 amino acids. Looked up from germline, CDR1 is ENHRY and CDR2 is SYGVKD. The CDR3 sequence is CAISESRGSTEAFF. The CDR3 DNA reads as TGTGCCATCAGTGAGTCAAGGGGAAGCACTGAAGCTTTCTTT.

This chain links TRBV2 with TRBJ1-2, with 8 nucleotides matching TRBD1. J lost 8 bases, V lost 4 bases, and 15 bases had no gene match. Germline CDR1 is SNHLY and CDR2 is FYNNEI. The CDR3 extends over 16 amino acids. The CDR3 is CASSATGQGIGTGYTF. The CDR3, as DNA: TGTGCCAGCAGTGCGACAGGACAGGGAATCGGGACAGGCTACACCTTC.

This clone was recorded only once. The gene calls are TRBV12-5 and TRBJ1-5, with D unresolved. Per the germline V gene, CDR1 is LGHNT and CDR2 is FRNRAP. The length of the CDR3 is 17 residues. Trimming cost V 0 bases and J 1 base, with 13 bases left between them. The CDR3 region has the DNA TGTGCTAGTGGTTTGGTAGTTGGGGTCGGAAGCAATCAGCCCCAGCATTTT. This gives the protein CASGLVVGVGSNQPQHF.

This chain joins TRBV4-3 and TRBJ1-2, with no clear D. The germline gives CDR1 LGHNA, CDR2 YSLEER. The V end was cut by 0 bases, the J end by 9 bases, with 11 bases between. The CDR3 spans 13 residues. This CDR3 reads CASSQESGGSYTF. The CDR3 DNA follows: TGCGCCAGCAGCCAAGAGAGTGGCGGGAGCTACACCTTC.

This sequence joins TRBV7-7 and TRBJ2-3; no clear D gene. Trimming shortened V by 5 bases and J by 11 bases, and 14 bases separated the two germline ends. The CDR3 spans 12 residues. Germline assignment: CDR1 SSHAT and CDR2 FNYEAQ (reference sequence). CDR3 sequence: CASSEPGRKQYF. For the CDR3, the DNA is TGTGCCAGCAGCGAACCCGGACGGAAGCAGTATTTT. The full variable domain, with the rest looked up from reference TRBV7-7 and TRBJ2-3, is GAGVSQSPRYKVTKRGQDVTLRCDPISSHATLYWYQQALGQGPEFLTYFNYEAQPDKSGLPSDRFSAERPEGSISTLTIQRTEQRDSAMYRCASSEPGRKQYFGPGTRLTVL.

This sequence joins TRBV2 and TRBJ1-3; tentatively, D is TRBD1 (6 bases). Germline CDR1 SNHLY, CDR2 FYNNEI. V lost 9 bases and J 0 bases, leaving 12 bases between the germline ends. The CDR3 is 14 residues long. CDR3 residues: CARNRANSGNTIYF. The CDR3, as DNA: TGTGCCAGGAACAGGGCCAACTCTGGAAACACCATATATTTT.

The sample holds a few counts of this clone. The rearrangement joins TRBV7-9 to TRBJ2-5; D assignment may be TRBD1 or TRBD2 (5 bases each). Looked up from germline, CDR1 is SEHNR and CDR2 is FQNEAQ (reference sequence). There are 13 residues in the CDR3. The germline V and J ends were trimmed by 1 base and 4 bases, with 7 bases remaining between them. The CDR3 nucleotides read TGTGCCAGCAGCTTAGATGGGGGAGAGACCCAGTACTTC. Encoded protein: CASSLDGGETQYF.

The chain carries TRBV13 and TRBJ1-3; 11 nucleotides line up with TRBD1. This CDR3 spans 19 amino acids. The ends lost 4 bases at V and 1 base at J; junction bases unmatched: 12. Germline lookup yields CDR1 PRHDT and CDR2 FYEKMQ (reference sequence). The CDR3, as DNA: TGTGCCAGCAGCTCGATCTCCGGGACAGGGGGTTTGTCTGGAAACACCATATATTTT. Translating it yields CASSSISGTGGLSGNTIYF. The full variable domain, in which reference TRBV13 and TRBJ1-3 provide the parts outside the CDR3, is AAGVIQSPRHLIKEKRETATLKCYPIPRHDTVYWYQQGPGQDPQFLISFYEKMQSDKGSIPDRFSAQQFSDYHSELNMSSLELGDSALYFCASSSISGTGGLSGNTIYFGEGSWLTVV.

This clone was seen a handful of times. The rearrangement joins TRBV30 to TRBJ1-6; possibly TRBD1 for D (6 bases). This CDR3 is built from 14 residues. Germline lookup yields CDR1 GTSNPN and CDR2 SVGIG (reference sequence). The ends were cut back, 8 bases at V and 5 bases at J, with 16 bases in the middle. CDR3 loop: CARGGESNNSPLHF. CDR3 bases: TGTGCCCGGGGGGGCGAGTCTAATAATTCACCCCTCCACTTT.

The rearrangement links TRBV9 to TRBJ2-3; no definite D call. V dropped 1 base and J dropped 2 bases, with 5 bases sitting between them. The V gene's germline CDR1 is SGDLS and CDR2 YYNGEE. This CDR3 spans 13 amino acids. As DNA, the CDR3 is TGTGCCAGCAGCGTACAGGACACAGATACGCAGTATTTT. Encoded protein: CASSVQDTDTQYF.

The chain combines TRBV28 with TRBJ2-7, with TRBD2 as a possible D gene (5 bases). CDR1 and CDR2 from the germline V gene are MDHEN and SYDVKM. V was pared by 3 bases and J by 9 bases, with 9 bases between. CDR3 size: 11 residues. This CDR3 reads CASSFGGRQYF. In DNA, the CDR3 is TGTGCCAGCAGTTTCGGAGGCAGGCAGTACTTC. Variable domain in full (rest from reference TRBV28 and TRBJ2-7): DVKVTQSSRYLVKRTGEKVFLECVQDMDHENMFWYRQDPGLGLRLIYFSYDVKMKEKGDIPEGYSVSREKKERFSLILESASTNQTSMYLCASSFGGRQYFGPGTRLTVT.

This clone has more than one count but fewer than ten. The J gene is TRBJ2-7, the V gene TRBV6-4; D not certain. The CDR3 runs to 13 residues. V shed 4 bases and J shed 2 bases, with 9 bases lying between them. Germline V gene sequence: CDR1 MRHNA, CDR2 SNTAGT. The CDR3 nucleotides read TGTGCCAGCAGTGTGGGCCAGGCCTACGAGCAGTACTTC. The encoded protein is CASSVGQAYEQYF.

This rearrangement joins TRBV25-1 to TRBJ1-1; TRBD1 matches 9 bases. The CDR3 is made up of 13 amino acids. V lost 0 bases to trimming and J lost 11 bases; unmatched junction nucleotides: 4. Germline loops: CDR1 MGHDK, CDR2 SYGVNS. The CDR3, as DNA: TGTGCCAGCAGTGAATACCGGACAGGGGCGGCTTTCTTT. Translation: CASSEYRTGAAFF.

This chain joins TRBV7-3 and TRBJ2-5; D is perhaps TRBD1 (6 bases). The CDR3 totals 13 residues. Deletions cut 4 bases from V and 4 bases from J, with 10 bases between. The germline V gene encodes CDR1 SGHTA and CDR2 FQGTGA. The chain's CDR3 is CASSWVGGETQYF. The CDR3 DNA follows: TGTGCCAGCAGCTGGGTAGGGGGAGAGACCCAGTACTTC.